The clone carrying this T cell receptor (beta chain) was seen repeatedly, ten times or more. Its antigen is still unknown. The data derive from a study of CD8 T cells in ankylosing spondylitis. The study, taken as a whole, reports: Clones that were linked to disease were CD8+ and were relatively rare in peripheral blood. A motif in TCR beta, a set of eight highly homologous variants, appeared characteristic of ankylosing spondylitis blood.

A quantitative 5'-RACE method, one with molecular barcodes, was used to make TCR beta libraries. MiXCR, applied by TCRdb to the 5' RACE reads, yields one record per CDR3 protein. Altogether fewer than 200,000 distinct CDR3 sequences are present, about 20% being singletons, with the ten largest covering 4.3%. The receptor was isolated from a male donor under 30 with ankylosing spondylitis or in good health (not recorded which). The sample comprised blood, either unsorted or a sorted T cell fraction (not recorded which).

The chain's CDR3 is CAISGSSYEQYF. The CDR3 bases are TGTGCCATCAGTGGGAGCTCCTACGAGCAGTACTTC. The genes are TRBV10-3 and TRBJ2-7; no firm D call. Per germline, CDR1 ENHRY and CDR2 SYGVKD. Trimming stripped 4 bases from V and 0 bases from J, with 4 bases between. The CDR3 extends over 12 amino acids.